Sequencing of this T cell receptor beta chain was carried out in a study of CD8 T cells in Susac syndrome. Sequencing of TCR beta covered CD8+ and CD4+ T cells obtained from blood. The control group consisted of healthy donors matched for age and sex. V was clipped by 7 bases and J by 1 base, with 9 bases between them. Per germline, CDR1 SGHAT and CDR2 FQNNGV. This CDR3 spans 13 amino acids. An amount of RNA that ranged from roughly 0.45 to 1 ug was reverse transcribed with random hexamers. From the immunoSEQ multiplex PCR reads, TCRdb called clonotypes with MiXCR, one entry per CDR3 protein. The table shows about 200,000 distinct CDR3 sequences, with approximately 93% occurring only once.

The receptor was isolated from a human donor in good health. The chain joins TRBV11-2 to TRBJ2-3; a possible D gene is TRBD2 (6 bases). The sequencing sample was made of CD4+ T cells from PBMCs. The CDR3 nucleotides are TGTGCCAGCACGTGGGGGGGCACAGATACGCAGTATTTT. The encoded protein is CASTWGGTDTQYF. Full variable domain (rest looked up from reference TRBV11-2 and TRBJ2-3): EAGVAQSPRYKIIEKRQSVAFWCNPISGHATLYWYQQILGQGPKLLIQFQNNGVVDDSQLPKDRFSAERLKGVDSTLKIQPAKLEDSAVYLCASTWGGTDTQYFGPGTRLTVL.